The table lists the clone carrying this T cell receptor beta chain with a few counts. Its antigen is unknown. This record belongs to a study of healthy donors' naive CD4 and CD8 T cells. General observations from the study: Most V and J genes were reportedly biased between naive CD4+ and CD8+ cells. Bias from naive T cell homeostatic proliferation was not addressed. Alpha and beta chains were sequenced in bulk without pairing. CDR3 charge plus V and J genes appeared to account for approximately 13% of CD4/CD8 variance.

Each TCR library used around 540 ng of total RNA and a linear amplification protocol. TCRdb independently ran MiXCR on the reads; one entry per CDR3 protein. The table has 200,000 or so distinct CDR3 sequences, around 80% seen once; the top ten hold 2% to 2.5%. The sample consisted of naive CD4+ and CD8+ T cells sorted from blood, pooled from several donors. The receptor was isolated from a pool of human donors in good health; the sample pools cells from several healthy donors.

CDR3 loop: CSVKSGTSAGYTF. The CDR3 coding sequence is TGCAGCGTAAAATCCGGGACTTCGGCGGGCTACACCTTC. The chain is built from TRBV29-1 and TRBJ1-2; TRBD1 is a possible D gene (5 bases). The CDR3 totals 13 residues. Trimming cost V 6 bases and J 8 bases, with 19 bases left between them. Germline CDR1 reads SQVTM; CDR2 reads ANQGSEA. Using reference TRBV29-1 and TRBJ1-2 for the parts outside the CDR3, the full variable domain is SAVISQKPSRDICQRGTSLTIQCQVDSQVTMMFWYRQQPGQSLTLIATANQGSEATYESGFVIDKFPISRPNLTFSTLTVSNMSPEDSSIYLCSVKSGTSAGYTFGSGTRLTVV.